The 32 T cell receptor beta chains presented below share a single source sample, sequenced in a study of T cells in Graves' hyperthyroidism and ophthalmopathy. Researchers amplified the TCR beta CDR3 regions from RNA transcripts. The primer set for the first-round RT-PCR of the TCR CDR3 was HTBI. TCRdb itself ran the multiplex PCR reads through MiXCR, one entry per CDR3 protein. Found here are about half a million distinct CDR3 sequences, 24% of them singletons; the top ten hold about 11%. The sample was blood. The source is a woman aged 25 to 39 with Graves' ophthalmopathy.

This clonotype came up many times. V usage is TRBV13 and J usage is TRBJ2-7; D perhaps matches TRBD1 (5 bases). CDR1 and CDR2 from the germline V gene are PRHDT and FYEKMQ (reference sequence). V lost 5 bases, J lost 2 bases, and 13 bases lay in between. This CDR3 is built from 14 residues. The CDR3, as DNA: TGTGCCAGCAGCCAGAAAGGGGTCCCCTACGAGCAGTACTTC. This sequence encodes CASSQKGVPYEQYF.

In its sample, this clonotype was seen many times. The rearrangement links TRBV24-1 to TRBJ1-2, with 9 bases that match TRBD1. The V and J ends lost 2 bases and 5 bases, in that order; junction bases with no gene match: 8. The CDR3 contains 16 residues. CDR1 is KGHDR, CDR2 SFDVKD, per germline. CDR3 in amino acids: CATSDSAGTGPYGYTF. CDR3 DNA: TGTGCCACCAGTGATTCCGCCGGGACAGGGCCGTATGGCTACACCTTC.

V gene TRBV12-3 or TRBV12-4 combines with J gene TRBJ1-1; D is perhaps TRBD1 (6 bases). The CDR3 loop spans 15 amino acids. The V end lost 6 bases, the J end lost 1 base, and 15 bases lay between the germline ends. The CDR3 loop reads CASSRYRAKNTEAFF. In nucleotides, the CDR3 is TGTGCCAGCAGCCGTTACAGGGCGAAGAACACTGAAGCTTTCTTT.

Ten or more counts support this clonotype. The CDR3 is CASSFWRYAEAFF. The CDR3 DNA reads as TGTGCCAGCAGCTTTTGGCGATACGCTGAAGCTTTCTTT. V usage is TRBV7-2 and J usage is TRBJ1-1; D gene ambiguous. This CDR3 has 13 amino acids. The V and J ends lost 3 bases and 6 bases respectively, with 11 bases between them. The germline V gene encodes CDR1 SGHTA and CDR2 FQGNSA.

Many counts were recorded for this clonotype. The rearrangement joins TRBV6-1 to TRBJ1-1, with 7 nucleotides matching TRBD1. The trim removed 6 bases at V and 11 bases at J, leaving 6 bases unmatched. Germline V gene data show CDR1 as MNHNS and CDR2 as SASEGT. This CDR3 spans 11 amino acids. CDR3 coding DNA: TGTGCCAGCAGATCGACAGGGTCGGCTTTCTTT. Protein sequence: CASRSTGSAFF.

This clonotype was counted at least ten times. V and J are TRBV10-2 and TRBJ2-2; 8 bases fit TRBD2. Per the germline V gene, CDR1 is WSHSY and CDR2 is SAAADI. The CDR3 contains 13 residues. Unmatched junction bases numbered 0, after V lost 6 bases and J lost 3 bases. The DNA for the CDR3 is TGCGCCAGCAGCGGGAGGGACACCGGGGAGCTGTTTTTT. This gives the protein CASSGRDTGELFF.

In nucleotides, the CDR3 is TGTGCCAGCAGCTGGCGGGACAGGGTCGCTGAGCAGTACTTC. Translated, it gives CASSWRDRVAEQYF. This rearrangement joins TRBV13 to TRBJ2-7; TRBD1 matches 9 bases. CDR1 is PRHDT and CDR2 is FYEKMQ in the germline V gene (reference sequence). The trim removed 4 bases at V and 7 bases at J, leaving 8 bases unmatched. The CDR3 covers 14 residues.

This clonotype occurred many times. The V gene is TRBV7-8, the J gene TRBJ2-5; TRBD2 might be the D (5 bases). CDR1 and CDR2 (germline): SGHVS, FQNEAQ. There are 14 residues in the CDR3. V lost 7 bases and J 5 bases, leaving 17 bases between the germline ends. CDR3 residues: CASIHFSGEETQYF. CDR3 nucleotide sequence: TGTGCCAGCATCCACTTCTCCGGGGAGGAGACCCAGTACTTC.

The chain has TRBV6-5 and TRBJ1-2, with 7 nucleotides matching TRBD1. This CDR3 spans 15 amino acids. Germline lookup yields CDR1 MNHEY and CDR2 SVGAGI. Losses at the gene ends were 1 base for V and 4 bases for J; bases not matched to a gene: 6. CDR3 loop: CASSYFRQGIYGYTF. The CDR3 bases are TGTGCCAGCAGTTACTTCCGACAGGGTATCTATGGCTACACCTTC.

This clonotype was recorded many times. The rearrangement links TRBV11-2 to TRBJ2-7; D gene unclear. The V and J ends lost 0 bases and 5 bases respectively, with 5 bases between them. CDR3 size: 12 residues. Germline CDR1 is SGHAT and CDR2 is FQNNGV. The CDR3 loop is CASSLEADEQYF. The CDR3 nucleotides read TGTGCCAGCAGCTTAGAGGCGGACGAGCAGTACTTC.

The chain has TRBV28 and TRBJ2-5; 8 bases line up with TRBD2. Germline CDR1 and CDR2: MDHEN and SYDVKM. After removal of 3 bases from V and 1 base from J, the junction contained 1 base not matched to a gene. The CDR3 runs 14 residues. The chain's CDR3 is CASSLSGGQETQYF. Here the CDR3 DNA reads TGTGCCAGCAGTTTGAGCGGGGGCCAAGAGACCCAGTACTTC.

This clonotype was recorded many times. The gene calls are TRBV27 and TRBJ1-6; D might be TRBD1 (5 bases). V lost 2 bases, J lost 10 bases, and 9 bases lay in between. The length of the CDR3 is 13 residues. CDR1 is MNHEY, CDR2 SMNVEV, per germline (reference sequence). As DNA, the CDR3 is TGTGCCAGCAGTTTAGGGGGATACTCACCCCTCCACTTT. Protein product: CASSLGGYSPLHF.

This clonotype was picked up many times. The chain recombines TRBV10-3 with TRBJ2-5; D possibly corresponds to TRBD1 (6 bases). The CDR3 consists of 16 residues. Between the trimmed V and J ends, which lost 5 bases and 3 bases, there was a span of 19 bases. Germline V CDR1 and CDR2: ENHRY, SYGVKD. The chain's CDR3 is CAISSGQTLKEETQYF. The CDR3, as DNA: TGTGCCATCAGTTCCGGACAGACCCTAAAAGAAGAGACCCAGTACTTC.

Only a few counts were recorded for this clonotype. The V gene is TRBV24-1, the J gene TRBJ1-2; D unclear. V dropped 5 bases and J dropped 1 base, with 10 bases sitting between them. From germline, CDR1 is KGHDR and CDR2 SFDVKD. The CDR3 length is 14 residues. In nucleotides, the CDR3 is TGTGCCACCAGTGGTACAGCTATTAACTATGGCTACACCTTC. This sequence encodes CATSGTAINYGYTF.

J is TRBJ2-7 and V is TRBV27, with 10 bases lining up with TRBD2. The V gene end was trimmed by 2 bases and the J gene end by 5 bases; junction bases not matched to a gene: 6. There are 15 residues in the CDR3. Germline values: CDR1 MNHEY, CDR2 SMNVEV (reference sequence). For the CDR3, the DNA is TGTGCCAGCAGTTTAACCGGGACTAGCGCTGACGAGCAGTACTTC. Protein: CASSLTGTSADEQYF.

There are many counts of this clonotype. The V call is TRBV6-5, the J call TRBJ1-1; tentatively, D is TRBD1 (5 bases). CDR3 length equals 15 residues. Germline-derived CDR1 and CDR2 are MNHEY and SVGAGI. V gave up 1 base and J gave up 1 base, with 10 bases separating them. In nucleotides, the CDR3 is TGTGCCAGCAGTTACTTCAAGGGGTCGAACACTGAAGCTTTCTTT. Its translation is CASSYFKGSNTEAFF.

This clonotype was seen repeatedly, ten times or more. V is TRBV6-2 or TRBV6-3 and J is TRBJ1-2; D might be TRBD1 (6 bases). From germline, CDR1 is MNHEY and CDR2 SVGEGT. The CDR3 has 13 amino acids. V dropped 5 bases and J dropped 4 bases, with 11 bases sitting between them. The CDR3 nucleotides are TGTGCCAGCAGTCCTGACAGGATCTATGGCTACACCTTC. Its translation: CASSPDRIYGYTF.

This clonotype occurred many times. This chain uses TRBV27 with TRBJ1-5; possible D gene TRBD1, 5 bases. This CDR3 comprises 14 residues. CDR1 and CDR2 from the germline V gene are MNHEY and SMNVEV (reference sequence). Trimming shortened V by 5 bases and J by 0 bases, and 8 bases separated the two germline ends. The CDR3 bases are TGTGCCAGCAGTCAGGGTTCTAGCAATCAGCCCCAGCATTTT. It translates to CASSQGSSNQPQHF.

This clonotype occurred many times. V is TRBV6-1 and J is TRBJ2-2; perhaps TRBD2 as D (6 bases). The CDR3 totals 14 residues. Trimming stripped 2 bases from V and 4 bases from J, with 8 bases between. Germline V lookup: CDR1 MNHNS, CDR2 SASEGT. CDR3 amino acids: CASSEQGGTGELFF. The CDR3, as DNA: TGTGCCAGCAGTGAACAGGGAGGCACCGGGGAGCTGTTTTTT.

In its sample, this clonotype was seen many times. The V gene is TRBV7-9, the J gene TRBJ2-5; maybe TRBD1 (5 bases). The CDR3 is 14 residues long. Germline V lookup: CDR1 SEHNR, CDR2 FQNEAQ (reference sequence). Trimming pared 4 bases from V and 4 bases from J, leaving 13 bases between. The CDR3 bases are TGTGCCAGCAGCTACTCAGGGATACGAGAGACCCAGTACTTC. It codes for CASSYSGIRETQYF.

This clonotype has just a few counts. CDR3 in DNA: TGTGCCAGCAGCCGGGGGACAAACCAAGAGACCCAGTACTTC. Its translation is CASSRGTNQETQYF. V is TRBV3-1 and J is TRBJ2-5; perhaps TRBD1 as D (6 bases). Germline V gene lookup returns CDR1 LGHDT and CDR2 YNNKEL (reference sequence). V was clipped by 4 bases and J by 0 bases, with 9 bases between them. CDR3 length: 14 residues.

The table lists this clonotype with a few counts. CDR3 protein: CATSSTHWGELFF. As DNA, the CDR3 is TGTGCCACCAGCAGTACCCATTGGGGGGAGCTGTTTTTT. The V call is TRBV15, the J call TRBJ2-2, with D unclear. Trimming stripped 3 bases from V and 8 bases from J, with 10 bases between. The length of the CDR3 is 13 residues. CDR1 is LNHNV and CDR2 is YYDKDF in the germline V gene (reference sequence).

This clonotype was seen repeatedly, ten times or more. The chain joins TRBV7-9 to TRBJ1-2; TRBD1 matches at 8 bases. Looked up from germline, CDR1 is SEHNR and CDR2 is FQNEAQ (reference sequence). There are 14 residues in the CDR3. The junction had 6 bases not matched to a gene; V was cut back by 5 bases and J by 4 bases. CDR3 nucleotides: TGTGCCAGCAGCGGACAGGGTTTCGGCTATGGCTACACCTTC. Translation: CASSGQGFGYGYTF.

This clonotype showed up many times. The J gene is TRBJ2-5, the V gene TRBV2; 8 bases map to TRBD1. Germline-derived CDR1 and CDR2 are SNHLY and FYNNEI. CDR3 size: 14 residues. V shed 6 bases, J shed 4 bases, and the junction held 7 bases outside the gene matches. CDR3 in amino acids: CASRSGTGTETQYF. Written as DNA, the CDR3 is TGTGCCAGCAGATCCGGGACAGGTACAGAGACCCAGTACTTC. Filled out from reference TRBV2 and TRBJ2-5, the complete variable domain reads EPEVTQTPSHQVTQMGQEVILRCVPISNHLYFYWYRQILGQKVEFLVSFYNNEISEKSEIFDDQFSVERPDGSNFTLKIRSTKLEDSAMYFCASRSGTGTETQYFGPGTRLLVL.

In its sample, this clonotype was seen many times. V usage is TRBV7-9 and J usage is TRBJ1-5; 8 positions agree with TRBD1. The CDR3 is made up of 13 amino acids. V dropped 4 bases and J dropped 6; count of bases not matched to a gene: 2. Germline lookup yields CDR1 SEHNR and CDR2 FQNEAQ (reference sequence). The CDR3 is CASSSGQGQPQHF. In nucleotides, the CDR3 is TGTGCCAGCAGCTCCGGACAGGGTCAGCCCCAGCATTTT.

Many counts were recorded for this clonotype. V usage is TRBV6-1 and J usage is TRBJ2-7; D remains unclear. Germline V CDR1 and CDR2: MNHNS, SASEGT. The V end lost 0 bases, the J end lost 5 bases, and 5 bases lay between the germline ends. The CDR3 runs to 12 residues. The CDR3 coding sequence is TGTGCCAGCAGTGAAGCGCAGAACGAGCAGTACTTC. Its protein product is CASSEAQNEQYF.

This clonotype was seen a handful of times. This sequence joins TRBV6-1 and TRBJ2-7; D gene unclear. The CDR3 extends over 15 amino acids. CDR1 is MNHNS, CDR2 SASEGT, per germline. Trimming stripped 5 bases from V and 4 bases from J, with 18 bases between. CDR3 coding DNA: TGTGCCAGCAGTCCGGCCGGCGAGAAAAGGTACGAGCAGTACTTC. Amino acid sequence: CASSPAGEKRYEQYF.

The chain carries TRBV27 and TRBJ2-2, with a possible D match to TRBD2 (6 bases). The CDR3 consists of 16 residues. The V gene lost 1 base and the J gene lost 4 bases, with 13 bases spanning the gap. Germline V lookup: CDR1 MNHEY, CDR2 SMNVEV (reference sequence). The CDR3 region is CASSLFTGVRTGELFF. The CDR3 coding sequence is TGTGCCAGCAGTTTATTCACGGGGGTTCGCACCGGGGAGCTGTTTTTT.

This clonotype came up many times. The chain employs TRBV5-1 and TRBJ2-2, with a possible D match to TRBD2 (6 bases). CDR3 length: 14 residues. Per germline, CDR1 SGHRS and CDR2 YFSETQ. Between the trimmed V and J ends, which lost 5 bases and 2 bases, there was a span of 10 bases. The DNA for the CDR3 is TGCGCCAGCAGTTGGGACTTCAACACCGGGGAGCTGTTTTTT. Protein: CASSWDFNTGELFF.

Points on this clonotype: The germline gene is not matched at one end of the junction; a read error may be the cause. The chain is built from TRBV13 and TRBJ1-2, with D uncertain. Germline CDR1 is PRHDT and CDR2 is FYEKMQ (reference sequence). The CDR3 has 13 amino acids. The CDR3 bases are TGTGCCAGCAGCCGGGATCCGGGGTATGGCTGCACCTTC. This sequence encodes CASSRDPGYGCTF. Using reference TRBV13 and TRBJ1-2 for the parts outside the CDR3, the full variable domain is AAGVIQSPRHLIKEKRETATLKCYPIPRHDTVYWYQQGPGQDPQFLISFYEKMQSDKGSIPDRFSAQQFSDYHSELNMSSLELGDSALYFCASSRDPGYGCTFGSGTRLTVV.

The gene calls are TRBV7-2 and TRBJ1-6; D unclear. V was trimmed by 5 bases and J by 12 bases, leaving 14 bases between them. Germline assignment: CDR1 SGHTA and CDR2 FQGNSA. This CDR3 region has 13 residues. CDR3 sequence (DNA): TGTGCCAGCAGCCCAGGACCCCTACGACCCCTCCACTTT. Amino acid sequence: CASSPGPLRPLHF.

In this sample, this clonotype turned up a few times. The V and J genes are TRBV20-1 and TRBJ1-1, with D perhaps TRBD1 (5 bases). Germline CDR1 reads DFQATT; CDR2 reads SNEGSKA (reference sequence). The CDR3 has 13 residues. V was shortened by 0 bases and J by 3 bases, with 8 bases between the two germline ends. DNA for the CDR3: TGCAGTGCTAGAGATAGGACATACACTGAAGCTTTCTTT. Translation: CSARDRTYTEAFF.